This T cell receptor beta chain was captured by sequencing in a study of T-cell memory formation after mild COVID-19. General study findings and limits: Pre-infection memory harbored some responding clones, suggesting cross-reactive memory joined.

Details on this clonotype: Its antigen is unidentified.

Germline CDR1 LGHNA, CDR2 YSLEER. Trimming shortened V by 1 base and J by 3 bases, and 8 bases separated the two germline ends. This CDR3 comprises 14 residues. Each CDR3 protein is one row after TCRdb ran MiXCR on the 5' RACE reads. The sample carries roughly 560,000 distinct CDR3 sequences, about a fifth recorded once. The V gene is TRBV4-3, the J gene TRBJ2-3; D remains unclear. The sample taken for sequencing was PBMCs or a T cell subset sorted from them (not recorded which). This receptor was taken from an adult woman who had mild COVID-19 (a few samples of this study predate the infection). Cell type and time point are not known. DNA for the CDR3: TGCGCCAGCAGCCAAGGGAGCGAGACAGATACGCAGTATTTT. This encodes CASSQGSETDTQYF.